The present T cell receptor (beta chain) was sequenced within a study of blood T cell repertoires in COVID-19. Participants spanned ages about 18 to 95 years and resided in over 20 US areas. Measured with immunoSEQ multiplex PCR; TCRdb has only the in-frame clones, and not every one. Of 250,000 or so clones listed, about nine tenths are singletons. This CDR3 contains 13 residues. Unmatched junction bases numbered 12, after V lost 7 bases and J lost 10 bases. In germline, CDR1 is MNHEY, CDR2 SMNVEV (reference sequence). The chain employs TRBV27 and TRBJ1-2; TRBD1 matches 7 bases. This TCR came from a woman in her 30s with acute COVID-19. What was sequenced was PBMCs or T cells enriched from blood (not recorded which). In DNA, the CDR3 is TGTGCCAGCAACTCAGGACAGGCCAGCATCTACACCTTC. It encodes CASNSGQASIYTF.